The subject of this entry is one TCR beta chain. This record belongs to a study of blood T cell repertoires in COVID-19. Study summary: COVID-19 samples collected from the United States, Italy and Spain covered acute and convalescent phases. Sources were T cells, B-cell-depleted T cells, or PBMCs; the material itself was cDNA or gDNA.

Per the study methods: Amplifying reference gene primers gave estimates of nucleated cell counts. Assay used: immunoSEQ multiplex PCR; TCRdb lists only in-frame clones, some missing. The DNA was the basis for D and trimming; V, J and clone size are from that table. The repertoire includes approximately 190,000 clones, roughly 80% of them detected once, and less than 7% sits in the top ten. Germline V gene sequence: CDR1 SGHAT, CDR2 FQNNGV. This CDR3 is built from 15 residues. Trimming stripped 1 base from V and 6 bases from J, with 13 bases between. Sequenced material: peripheral blood. The V call is TRBV11-2, the J call TRBJ1-5; possible D gene TRBD1, 6 bases. This TCR derives from a man in his 60s with acute or convalescent COVID-19. CDR3 protein: CASSLVGGPGQPQHF. CDR3 DNA: TGTGCCAGCAGCTTAGTGGGGGGGCCTGGTCAGCCCCAGCATTTT.